This TCR beta chain was obtained from a study of PD-1 blockade in classical Hodgkin lymphoma (dated by TCRdb to the early 2020s). Regarding the study in general: Nivolumab dosing was 3 mg/kg intravenously every 2 weeks, continuing until either disease progression or unacceptable toxicity. To define a peripheral blood immune signature of response to PD-1 blockade in classical Hodgkin lymphoma, the study combined TCR beta sequencing with CyTOF.

Genomic DNA was extracted with the Qiagen DNeasy kit from unsorted PBMCs and from negatively selected CD4+ and CD8+ fractions. Amplification of TCR beta CDR3 regions was done by immunoSEQ multiplex PCR with primers that anneal to V and J segments. A synthetic immune receptor repertoire was used to minimize amplification bias, and remaining bias was computationally removed after sequencing. The authors' pipeline ran thus. Repertoire diversity was quantified as the Shannon entropy index using custom Python scripts. Unsorted, CD4+ and CD8+ repertoires were analyzed separately, except for combined analyses in which CD4+ and CD8+ sequences were merged in silico. A clone counted as expanded when the clone's frequency after treatment rose at least 2-fold relative to C1D1, and clones undetected at baseline were given a pseudocount of 0.5. Clones with 0 or 1 copy at C1D1 were classified as singleton clones, and clones with 2 or more copies were classified as non-singleton clones. Clones expanded in unsorted samples were assigned a CD4+, CD8+ or unknown annotation through matching of protein sequences in sorted samples from the same patient. Wilcoxon tests on paired samples were used to test changes in diversity from C1D1 to C4D1. TCRdb provides this immuneACCESS table in a form limited to in-frame rearrangements. Some clones are lacking; in checked studies, under half of them reflect an unresolved V gene, and why the rest are absent is not known. That table furnishes V, J and clone size, whereas the DNA furnished D and trimming. The sample table holds about 100,000 clones, of which 80% to 90% were seen once. Just under 20% of the sample is taken by the ten largest.

This specimen's time point label, per the study, means: cycle 2 day 1 (C2D1) of nivolumab. Relapse after autologous stem cell transplantation had occurred in all trial patients, and cohorts A, B and C were distinguished by prior brentuximab vedotin exposure. A total of fewer than 70 patients with relapsed/refractory classical Hodgkin lymphoma made up the trial cohort, and each patient's best overall response was complete response, partial response or progressive disease. Single-agent nivolumab was administered to trial patients in the multi-cohort phase II CheckMate 205 trial. An independent review committee assessed best overall response by applying the 2007 International Working Group response criteria. Trial PBMCs were obtained immediately prior to nivolumab initiation (C1D1) and on therapy at cycle 2 day 1 and cycle 4 day 1. Peripheral blood was collected in 8 mL Vacutainer Cell Preparation Tubes, from which PBMCs were isolated by centrifugation and then cryopreserved.

General study outcomes and caveats: Lower diversity was seen in patients whose nivolumab began less than 1 year after ASCT, and these patients were left out of later analyses so that immune reconstitution would not confound the results. CD4+ but not CD8+ TCR diversity rose significantly by C4D1 (p=0.0027 vs p=0.16), most apparent in complete responders (p=0.02). The study was limited to a single clinical trial cohort, and causes of repertoire differences, possibly disease activity or prior therapy, remained undefined. Baseline TCR diversity was reported to be lower in newly diagnosed patients than in healthy donors, and even lower in relapsed/refractory patients. Among trial patients, those achieving complete response had baseline diversity similar to that of newly diagnosed patients, while diversity was significantly lower in partial responders and progressors.

Between the V and J ends, shortened by 5 bases and 5 bases respectively, the junction contains 12 bases. From the cysteine through the phenylalanine, the CDR3 covers 13 amino acids. Solely the CDR3 DNA is kept, with 39 bases framed from the first base. The germline V gene provides CDR1 SGHTA and CDR2 FQGNSA. This clone has just one count. This receptor's antigen is unknown. Per-nucleotide qualities are absent, and no much larger clonotype sits a single base away. The TCR originated in a human donor with classical Hodgkin lymphoma. The chain is assembled from TRBV7-2 and TRBJ2-5; there is no confident call for the D gene. Sequencing used peripheral blood mononuclear cells (PBMCs), obtained before the second cycle of nivolumab. CDR3 sequence: CASSARASETQYF. The sequenced DNA is TGTGCCAGCAGCGCAAGGGCCTCGGAGACCCAGTACTTC. Reference TRBV7-2 and TRBJ2-5 genes cover what lies past the CDR3, so the full variable domain is GAGVSQSPSNKVTEKGKDVELRCDPISGHTALYWYRQSLGQGLEFLIYFQGNSAPDKSGLPSDRFSAERTGGSVSTLTIQRTQQEDSAVYLCASSARASETQYFGPGTRLLVL.